Listed below are T cell receptor beta chains from one sample, sequenced in a study of human T cells and chemical hapten exposure. TCRdb re-derived calls from the RACE reads in MiXCR, one entry per CDR3 protein. This table has under 300,000 distinct CDR3 sequences, approximately 8.6% appearing once. Material: whole blood, obtained in connection with sensitization to the hapten diphenylcyclopropenone (DPC). The source of these receptors is a woman in her thirties or forties with alopecia areata. Some clones in this sample may be carry-over from other donors' samples. CDR3s include the opening cysteine and the closing phenylalanine or tryptophan. D genes are given only for firm matches. Clone size is given for some rows only: seen once, a few or many times, or a class if the clone is expanded.

d_gene: TRBD1; v_gene: TRBV27; abundance: few; j_gene: TRBJ2-5; CDR3nt: TGTGCCAGTGCATCCGGGACAGGGCTAGAGACCCAGTACTTC; CDR3aa: CASASGTGLETQYF
d_gene: -; v_gene: TRBV4-3; abundance: few; j_gene: TRBJ1-6; CDR3nt: TGCGCCAGCAGCCAAGAACATAATTCACCCCTCCACTTT; CDR3aa: CASSQEHNSPLHF
d_gene: -; v_gene: TRBV2; abundance: -; j_gene: TRBJ1-1; CDR3nt: TGTGCCAGCACCTTATCGAACAAGGGGGGCACTGAAGCTTTCTTT; CDR3aa: CASTLSNKGGTEAFF
d_gene: TRBD1; v_gene: TRBV6-6; abundance: -; j_gene: TRBJ2-7; CDR3nt: TGTGCCAGCAGTTACTACTACCTAGACAGGGCCTACGAGCAGTACTTC; CDR3aa: CASSYYYLDRAYEQYF
d_gene: -; v_gene: TRBV28; abundance: few; j_gene: TRBJ1-3; CDR3nt: TGTGCCAGCGGGGCAGGGCCGATCTCTGGAAACACCATATATTTT; CDR3aa: CASGAGPISGNTIYF
d_gene: -; v_gene: TRBV4-2; abundance: few; j_gene: TRBJ2-4; CDR3nt: TGTGCCAGCAGCCAGGCTAGCTGGACCAAAAACATTCAGTACTTC; CDR3aa: CASSQASWTKNIQYF
d_gene: -; v_gene: TRBV27; abundance: few; j_gene: TRBJ2-2; CDR3nt: TGTGCCAGCAGTTTAAAGCCGTGGGTCAACACCGGGGAGCTGTTTTTT; CDR3aa: CASSLKPWVNTGELFF
d_gene: TRBD2; v_gene: TRBV7-9; abundance: many; j_gene: TRBJ2-7; CDR3nt: TGTGCCAGCAGCGGACTAGCGGGCGGATCCTACGAGCAGTACTTC; CDR3aa: CASSGLAGGSYEQYF
d_gene: -; v_gene: TRBV6-5; abundance: few; j_gene: TRBJ1-2; CDR3nt: TGTGCCAGCAGTTCCATACCTAACTATGGCTACACCTTC; CDR3aa: CASSSIPNYGYTF
d_gene: -; v_gene: TRBV6-2/TRBV6-3; abundance: few; j_gene: TRBJ2-5; CDR3nt: TGTGCCAGCAGTCGGACAGGGACTAAAGAGACCCAGTACTTC; CDR3aa: CASSRTGTKETQYF
d_gene: -; v_gene: TRBV13; abundance: many; j_gene: TRBJ2-1; CDR3nt: TGTGCCAGCAGCTTAGTACAGGGTTTTGAGCAGTTCTTC; CDR3aa: CASSLVQGFEQFF
d_gene: -; v_gene: TRBV7-6; abundance: -; j_gene: TRBJ2-3; CDR3nt: TGTGCCAGCACCAAGGAGGCTAGCGCCACAGATACGCAGTATTTT; CDR3aa: CASTKEASATDTQYF
d_gene: -; v_gene: TRBV20-1; abundance: -; j_gene: TRBJ2-1; CDR3nt: TGCAGTGCTAGTCGCAGCGAACGTGAGCAGTTCTTC; CDR3aa: CSASRSEREQFF
d_gene: -; v_gene: TRBV7-9; abundance: few; j_gene: TRBJ2-1; CDR3nt: TGTGCCAGCAGCTTAGCCCATGCGAGCTCCTACAATGAGCAGTTCTTC; CDR3aa: CASSLAHASSYNEQFF
d_gene: -; v_gene: TRBV30; abundance: -; j_gene: TRBJ1-2; CDR3nt: TGTGCCTGGAGCGCCGGGACATACAGCTATGGCTACACCTTC; CDR3aa: CAWSAGTYSYGYTF
d_gene: TRBD1; v_gene: TRBV28; abundance: -; j_gene: TRBJ2-1; CDR3nt: TGTGCCAGCAGCCGAACAGGGGGCTGGGATGAGCAGTTCTTC; CDR3aa: CASSRTGGWDEQFF
d_gene: -; v_gene: TRBV15; abundance: many; j_gene: TRBJ2-2; CDR3nt: TGTGCCACCAGCAGAGATTTCACAGGCGTTACCGGGGAGCTGTTTTTT; CDR3aa: CATSRDFTGVTGELFF
d_gene: TRBD1; v_gene: TRBV12-3/TRBV12-4; abundance: few; j_gene: TRBJ2-7; CDR3nt: TGTGCCAGCAGTAACGGACAGGGAGGCCCCGACGAGCAGTACTTC; CDR3aa: CASSNGQGGPDEQYF
d_gene: -; v_gene: TRBV5-1; abundance: -; j_gene: TRBJ2-7; CDR3nt: TGCGCCAGCAGCTTGGGGACAGATGGGAGCGAGCAGTACTTC; CDR3aa: CASSLGTDGSEQYF
d_gene: -; v_gene: TRBV11-2; abundance: few; j_gene: TRBJ2-1; CDR3nt: TGTGCCAGCAGCCCCATAGTCAATGAGCAGTTCTTC; CDR3aa: CASSPIVNEQFF
d_gene: TRBD1; v_gene: TRBV29-1; abundance: few; j_gene: TRBJ1-2; CDR3nt: TGCAGCGCTGGGGGACAGGGGGTAGGAGGCTACACCTTC; CDR3aa: CSAGGQGVGGYTF
d_gene: -; v_gene: TRBV5-4; abundance: -; j_gene: TRBJ2-1; CDR3nt: TGTGCCAGCAGCCCGAGCACTAAAGCGGTTGAGCAGTTCTTC; CDR3aa: CASSPSTKAVEQFF
d_gene: TRBD1; v_gene: TRBV4-2; abundance: few; j_gene: TRBJ1-4; CDR3nt: TGTGCCAGCAGCCACGAGGGCCCCGGACAGGGGGGCGAAAAACTGTTTTTT; CDR3aa: CASSHEGPGQGGEKLFF
d_gene: TRBD2; v_gene: TRBV4-2; abundance: few; j_gene: TRBJ2-3; CDR3nt: TGTGCCAGCAGCCATCCGGGACTAGCCCTAGTGGGGAATACGCAGTATTTT; CDR3aa: CASSHPGLALVGNTQYF
d_gene: -; v_gene: TRBV7-2; abundance: -; j_gene: TRBJ2-7; CDR3nt: TGTGCCAGCAGCACCCGACAGATCCCCTACGAGCAGTACTTC; CDR3aa: CASSTRQIPYEQYF
d_gene: TRBD2; v_gene: TRBV28; abundance: few; j_gene: TRBJ2-5; CDR3nt: TGTGCCAGCAGTTCAGGGACTAAAGAGACCCAGTACTTC; CDR3aa: CASSSGTKETQYF
d_gene: TRBD1; v_gene: TRBV7-2; abundance: many; j_gene: TRBJ1-4; CDR3nt: TGTGCCAGCAGCTTGTCCGGGACAGGGGTAATGCGCGGGAATGAAAAACTGTTTTTT; CDR3aa: CASSLSGTGVMRGNEKLFF
d_gene: TRBD1; v_gene: TRBV12-3/TRBV12-4; abundance: -; j_gene: TRBJ1-5; CDR3nt: TGTGCCAGCAGTTGGGGACAGGGGGGGACTCAGCCCCAGCATTTT; CDR3aa: CASSWGQGGTQPQHF
d_gene: -; v_gene: TRBV20-1; abundance: few; j_gene: TRBJ2-7; CDR3nt: TGCAGTGCTAGAGATCCGGGAGTCTTTGGGGACGAGCAGTACTTC; CDR3aa: CSARDPGVFGDEQYF
d_gene: TRBD1; v_gene: TRBV6-5; abundance: few; j_gene: TRBJ2-5; CDR3nt: TGTGCCAGCGGAAGGGGACAGGGCGCGACCCAGTACTTC; CDR3aa: CASGRGQGATQYF
d_gene: -; v_gene: TRBV5-1; abundance: -; j_gene: TRBJ2-7; CDR3nt: TGCGCCAGCAGCTTGGGCGCAGGGTACGACGAGCAGTACTTC; CDR3aa: CASSLGAGYDEQYF
d_gene: -; v_gene: TRBV7-2; abundance: -; j_gene: TRBJ2-5; CDR3nt: TGTGCCAGCAGCCCGTTGTTCTTAGAGACCCAGTACTTC; CDR3aa: CASSPLFLETQYF
d_gene: -; v_gene: TRBV12-3/TRBV12-4; abundance: few; j_gene: TRBJ1-5; CDR3nt: TGTGCCAGCAGTCCCGGACGGGTCCGGGGGAATCAGCCCCAGCATTTT; CDR3aa: CASSPGRVRGNQPQHF
d_gene: TRBD1; v_gene: TRBV5-1; abundance: few; j_gene: TRBJ2-4; CDR3nt: TGCGCCAGCAGCCCGGGGACAGGGGTGGACATTCAGTACTTC; CDR3aa: CASSPGTGVDIQYF
d_gene: -; v_gene: TRBV29-1; abundance: -; j_gene: TRBJ2-1; CDR3nt: TGCAGCGTTGAGTCAGGCTCTAGGTTCTTC; CDR3aa: CSVESGSRFF
d_gene: -; v_gene: TRBV12-3/TRBV12-4; abundance: -; j_gene: TRBJ2-7; CDR3nt: TGTGCCAGCAGCCGAGACTACTACGCCGGGCAGTACTTC; CDR3aa: CASSRDYYAGQYF
d_gene: TRBD2; v_gene: TRBV28; abundance: few; j_gene: TRBJ2-2; CDR3nt: TGTGCCAGCAGTTTGTTTAGCGGGGTATCCGGGGAGCTGTTTTTT; CDR3aa: CASSLFSGVSGELFF
d_gene: -; v_gene: TRBV11-2; abundance: many; j_gene: TRBJ1-2; CDR3nt: TGTGCCAGCAGCTCCGGCGGGCTCCGCTATGGCTACACCTTC; CDR3aa: CASSSGGLRYGYTF
d_gene: TRBD2; v_gene: TRBV6-6; abundance: few; j_gene: TRBJ2-1; CDR3nt: TGTGCCAGCAGTTACGGCGGGGGGGCCTACAATGAGCAGTTCTTC; CDR3aa: CASSYGGGAYNEQFF
d_gene: -; v_gene: TRBV9; abundance: -; j_gene: TRBJ2-2; CDR3nt: TGTGCCAGCAGCGTAGACGTGACAGTCACCGGGGAGCTGTTTTTT; CDR3aa: CASSVDVTVTGELFF
d_gene: -; v_gene: TRBV4-1; abundance: many; j_gene: TRBJ1-5; CDR3nt: TGCGCCAGCAGCCAAGATCTTAAGGGAGATCAGCCCCAGCATTTT; CDR3aa: CASSQDLKGDQPQHF
d_gene: TRBD1; v_gene: TRBV6-2/TRBV6-3; abundance: -; j_gene: TRBJ2-7; CDR3nt: TGTGCCAGCACCCGGACAGGTTTTTACGAGCAGTACTTC; CDR3aa: CASTRTGFYEQYF
d_gene: -; v_gene: TRBV6-2/TRBV6-3; abundance: few; j_gene: TRBJ2-1; CDR3nt: TGTGCCAGCAGTTGGCAGATGGGGAATGAGCAGTTCTTC; CDR3aa: CASSWQMGNEQFF
d_gene: -; v_gene: TRBV6-1; abundance: -; j_gene: TRBJ2-6; CDR3nt: TGTGCCAGCAGTGAAAGCCCCCCAGGGTCTGGGGCCAACGTCCTGACTTTC; CDR3aa: CASSESPPGSGANVLTF
d_gene: -; v_gene: TRBV18; abundance: -; j_gene: TRBJ1-1; CDR3nt: TGTGCCAGCTCTACCGAAGAAACTACCGAAGCTTTCTTT; CDR3aa: CASSTEETTEAFF
d_gene: TRBD2; v_gene: TRBV6-5; abundance: few; j_gene: TRBJ2-1; CDR3nt: TGTGCCAGCAGTTACTCGGCGGGAGGGGGGTACAATGAGCAGTTCTTC; CDR3aa: CASSYSAGGGYNEQFF
d_gene: TRBD2; v_gene: TRBV10-3; abundance: few; j_gene: TRBJ2-1; CDR3nt: TGTGCCATCAGTGAGGGCGGGAGTACTTACAATGAGCAGTTCTTC; CDR3aa: CAISEGGSTYNEQFF
d_gene: TRBD1; v_gene: TRBV20-1; abundance: few; j_gene: TRBJ1-1; CDR3nt: TGCAGTGCTAGAGATCCCACAGGGGGCATGCGAGGGGGCACTGAAGCTTTCTTT; CDR3aa: CSARDPTGGMRGGTEAFF
d_gene: -; v_gene: TRBV6-2/TRBV6-3; abundance: few; j_gene: TRBJ2-5; CDR3nt: TGTGCCAGCAGTTACATCGGGCAAGCGGGGACCCAGTACTTC; CDR3aa: CASSYIGQAGTQYF
d_gene: -; v_gene: TRBV18; abundance: few; j_gene: TRBJ2-7; CDR3nt: TGTGCCAGCTCACCACGGACCGGTGAAGGGCAGTACTTC; CDR3aa: CASSPRTGEGQYF
d_gene: -; v_gene: TRBV12-3/TRBV12-4; abundance: few; j_gene: TRBJ2-4; CDR3nt: TGTGCCAGCAGTTCCCGAGTCGACAGGAGTCTGAACATTCAGTACTTC; CDR3aa: CASSSRVDRSLNIQYF
d_gene: TRBD1; v_gene: TRBV9; abundance: few; j_gene: TRBJ2-7; CDR3nt: TGTGCCAGCAGCGAGGGGACAGGGGGCCGCGAGCAGTACTTC; CDR3aa: CASSEGTGGREQYF